A selection of T cell receptor beta chains follows, all from one sample in a study of cytomegalovirus exposure and HLA in healthy donors. The table came from immunoSEQ multiplex PCR; TCRdb's copy has only in-frame clones and leaves some out. The table shows 200,000 to 300,000 clones, with approximately 87% occurring only once. Sequencing used PBMCs. The receptors originated from a man in his late teens or twenties in good health and CMV-seronegative. The CDR3 runs from the conserved cysteine through the conserved F or W. The order of the fields is clone size, J gene, V gene, D gene, CDR3 protein, CDR3 DNA. A D gene is named only where the DNA matches it firmly. Clone sizes are given selectively: once, few, many, or a class where the clone is expanded.

NA	TRBJ1-6	TRBV6-5	NA	CASSYQYNSPLHF	TGTGCCAGCAGTTATCAATATAATTCACCCCTCCACTTT
NA	TRBJ1-1	TRBV18	NA	CASSPMDGTEAFF	TGTGCCAGCTCACCAATGGACGGGACAGAAGCTTTCTTT
NA	TRBJ2-3	TRBV19	NA	CASSRAGNTDTQYF	TGTGCCAGTAGTCGAGCGGGTAACACAGATACGCAGTATTTT
once	TRBJ2-2	TRBV10-2	NA	CASSDAAEENTGELFF	TGCGCCAGCAGTGATGCAGCGGAGGAGAACACCGGGGAGCTGTTTTTT
NA	TRBJ2-4	TRBV28	NA	CASRENYLGIQYF	TGTGCCAGCAGAGAGAATTATCTCGGCATTCAGTACTTC
many	TRBJ1-2	TRBV6-5	NA	CASSYSPRAGFGYTF	TGTGCCAGCAGTTACTCGCCCAGGGCGGGGTTTGGCTACACCTTC
NA	TRBJ1-1	TRBV7-2	NA	CASGSGSPNTEAFF	TGTGCCAGCGGAAGCGGGTCGCCGAACACTGAAGCTTTCTTT
once	TRBJ1-4	TRBV5-1	TRBD1	CASTSTGTDEKLFF	TGCGCCAGCACTTCGACCGGGACAGATGAAAAACTGTTTTTT
NA	TRBJ1-1	TRBV4-3	TRBD1	CASSSRTGLEAFF	TGCGCCAGCAGCTCCCGGACAGGTCTGGAAGCTTTCTTT
NA	TRBJ2-5	TRBV5-1	TRBD2	CASRNSGGGETQYF	TGCGCCAGCAGGAATAGCGGGGGAGGGGAGACCCAGTACTTC
NA	TRBJ1-2	TRBV6-5	NA	CASSYRGRTNYGYTF	TGTGCCAGCAGTTACAGGGGCAGGACTAACTATGGCTACACCTTC
NA	TRBJ1-3	TRBV9	NA	CASSGQVNGNTIYF	TGTGCCAGCAGCGGACAGGTGAACGGAAACACCATATATTTT
NA	TRBJ2-7	TRBV5-4	TRBD2	CASSFGGGNEQYF	TGTGCCAGCAGCTTTGGGGGAGGGAACGAGCAGTACTTC
NA	TRBJ1-1	TRBV2	TRBD1	CASKTGPEAFF	TGTGCCAGCAAGACAGGGCCTGAAGCTTTCTTT
NA	TRBJ1-3	TRBV12-5	NA	CASGSPSTSGNTIYF	TGTGCTAGTGGTTCCCCATCCACTTCCGGAAACACCATATATTTT
many	TRBJ2-1	TRBV19	NA	CASSISGSYNEQFF	TGTGCCAGTAGTATATCCGGCTCCTACAATGAGCAGTTCTTC
NA	TRBJ1-3	TRBV18	NA	CASSRNSGTLSGNTIYF	TGTGCCAGCTCCCGTAACTCCGGGACACTGTCTGGAAACACCATATATTTT
NA	TRBJ1-6	TRBV28	NA	CASREQGYNSPLHF	TGTGCCAGCAGGGAACAGGGTTATAATTCACCCCTCCACTTT
NA	TRBJ1-5	TRBV27	TRBD1	CASRTAGTAKDQPQHF	TGTGCCAGCAGGACCGCCGGGACAGCGAAAGATCAGCCCCAGCATTTT
NA	TRBJ2-7	TRBV7-2	TRBD2	CASSPGLAREQYF	TGTGCCAGCAGCCCGGGACTAGCTCGAGAGCAGTACTTC
NA	TRBJ1-2	TRBV19	TRBD1	CASRGQGAQGYTF	TGTGCCAGCAGGGGACAGGGGGCGCAGGGCTACACCTTC
NA	TRBJ2-3	TRBV28	TRBD2	CASSPPRGAGPDTQYF	TGTGCCAGCAGCCCCCCGCGGGGGGCTGGTCCAGATACGCAGTATTTT
NA	TRBJ1-1	TRBV27	TRBD1	CASSVAPPGQMMNTEAFF	TGTGCCAGCAGTGTCGCACCGCCGGGACAGATGATGAACACTGAAGCTTTCTTT
NA	TRBJ2-1	TRBV9	TRBD2	CASSVAAGVLNEQFF	TGTGCCAGCAGCGTAGCAGCGGGGGTACTCAATGAGCAGTTCTTC
NA	TRBJ1-2	TRBV7-9	NA	CASSASPGDGGYTF	TGTGCCAGCAGCGCCTCACCAGGGGATGGCGGCTACACCTTC
NA	TRBJ2-3	TRBV5-1	NA	CASSPQTGTDTQYF	TGCGCCAGCAGCCCCCAGACAGGCACAGATACGCAGTATTTT
NA	TRBJ2-1	TRBV27	NA	CASTRLRADSYNEQFF	TGTGCCAGCACCCGGTTGAGGGCAGACTCCTACAATGAGCAGTTCTTC
NA	TRBJ2-5	TRBV7-2	TRBD2	CASSLGGGRQETQYF	TGTGCCAGCAGCTTAGGGGGGGGTCGCCAAGAGACCCAGTACTTC
NA	TRBJ2-3	TRBV27	NA	CASSSPGHTDTQYF	TGTGCCAGCAGTTCTCCCGGACACACAGATACGCAGTATTTT
NA	TRBJ1-1	TRBV7-2	NA	CASSFSVTEAFF	TGTGCCAGCAGCTTTTCGGTTACTGAAGCTTTCTTT
NA	TRBJ2-2	TRBV28	NA	CASSLYRGGGELFF	TGTGCCAGCAGTTTATATCGGGGTGGAGGGGAGCTGTTTTTT
once	TRBJ2-3	TRBV2	TRBD2	CASSEGLWGLAKPRDTQYF	TGTGCCAGCAGTGAAGGGCTGTGGGGACTAGCAAAACCAAGGGATACGCAGTATTTT
NA	TRBJ2-5	TRBV7-2	TRBD2	CASSLATSGRTQYF	TGTGCCAGCAGCTTAGCGACTAGCGGGAGGACCCAGTACTTC
NA	TRBJ2-2	TRBV7-9	TRBD1	CASSSNRQGAAGELFF	TGTGCCAGCAGCTCAAATCGACAGGGGGCGGCCGGGGAGCTGTTTTTT
NA	TRBJ1-2	TRBV12-5	NA	CASGETYGYTF	TGTGCTAGTGGGGAGACCTATGGCTACACCTTC
NA	TRBJ2-3	TRBV28	TRBD1	CASSLAGQGSDTQYF	TGTGCCAGCAGTTTAGCGGGACAGGGGTCAGATACGCAGTATTTT
few	TRBJ1-2	TRBV6-5	NA	CASSPRGYGYTF	TGTGCCAGCAGCCCTCGGGGATATGGCTACACCTTC
NA	TRBJ1-1	TRBV9	NA	CASSPPLEVNTEAFF	TGTGCCAGCAGCCCCCCCTTAGAAGTTAACACTGAAGCTTTCTTT
NA	TRBJ1-2	TRBV2	NA	CASSDSLANYGYTF	TGTGCCAGCAGTGACAGCCTAGCTAACTATGGCTACACCTTC
NA	TRBJ1-1	TRBV27	NA	CASSLGRNTEAFF	TGTGCCAGCAGTTTGGGGAGGAACACTGAAGCTTTCTTT
once	TRBJ2-2	TRBV2	NA	CASRRDFTTGELFF	TGTGCCAGCAGACGAGACTTCACCACCGGGGAGCTGTTTTTT